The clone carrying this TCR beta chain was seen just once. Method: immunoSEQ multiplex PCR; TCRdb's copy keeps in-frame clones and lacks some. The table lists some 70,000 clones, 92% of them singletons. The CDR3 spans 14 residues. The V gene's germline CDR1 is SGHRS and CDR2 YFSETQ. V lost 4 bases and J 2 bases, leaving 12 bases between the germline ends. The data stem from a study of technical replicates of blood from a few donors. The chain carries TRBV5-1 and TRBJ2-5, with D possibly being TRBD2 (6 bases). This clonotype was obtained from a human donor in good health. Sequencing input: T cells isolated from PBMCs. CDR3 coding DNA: TGCGCCAGCAGCGGCGGGACTCTGCAAGAGACCCAGTACTTC. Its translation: CASSGGTLQETQYF.